This TCR beta chain originates from a study of HIV-infected patients and healthy controls (dated by TCRdb to 2014 to 2015). Ends trimmed: V by 5 bases, J by 4 bases; bases unmatched to a gene: 8. The CDR3 goes from the cysteine to the phenylalanine over 16 residues. The kept DNA is CDR3 alone, 48 bases in frame from the first base. CDR1 SGHTA and CDR2 FQGNSA were looked up in the germline V gene. Library method: 5' RACE. TCRdb lists the instrument as Illumina MiSeq. In-frame beta chains were kept once TCRdb had trimmed the public reads at Q25 with fastp and called clones with MiXCR. Identical CDR3 proteins give one entry, which carries the most common genes and DNA. A total of 60,000 to 75,000 distinct CDR3 sequences appear in this sample, roughly 16% of them only once. The ten top clones hold 5.5% to 6% of the sample. This clonotype came up many times. The antigen it binds to is not known. Per-nucleotide qualities are absent, and no much larger clonotype sits a single base away.

The sequence was obtained from a human donor in good health. The receptor chain draws on TRBV7-2 and TRBJ2-2; 9 nucleotides in the junction match TRBD1. The sequenced sample consisted of CD4+ T cells from blood. Here is the DNA: TGTGCCAGCAGCCCCAGGACAGGGGCCAGCACCGGGGAGCTGTTTTTT. It translates to CASSPRTGASTGELFF.